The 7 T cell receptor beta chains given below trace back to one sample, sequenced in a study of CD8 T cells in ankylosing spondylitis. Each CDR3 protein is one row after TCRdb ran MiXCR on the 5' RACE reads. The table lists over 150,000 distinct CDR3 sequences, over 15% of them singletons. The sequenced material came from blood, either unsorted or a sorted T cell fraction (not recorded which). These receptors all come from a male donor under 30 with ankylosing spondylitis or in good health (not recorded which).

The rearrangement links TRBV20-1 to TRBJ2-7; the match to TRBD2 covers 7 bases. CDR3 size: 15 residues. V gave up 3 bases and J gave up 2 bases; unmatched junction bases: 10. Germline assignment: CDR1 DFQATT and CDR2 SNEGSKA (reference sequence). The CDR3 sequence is CSARKSGREPYEQYF. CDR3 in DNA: TGCAGTGCTAGGAAGAGCGGGCGGGAGCCCTACGAGCAGTACTTC.

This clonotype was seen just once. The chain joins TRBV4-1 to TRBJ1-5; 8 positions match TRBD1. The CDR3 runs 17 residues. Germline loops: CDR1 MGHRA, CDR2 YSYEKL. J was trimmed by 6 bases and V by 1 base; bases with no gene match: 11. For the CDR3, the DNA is TGCGCCAGCAGCCAAGGGGTTCAGGGGGCGCGCGGTCAGCCCCAGCATTTT. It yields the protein CASSQGVQGARGQPQHF.

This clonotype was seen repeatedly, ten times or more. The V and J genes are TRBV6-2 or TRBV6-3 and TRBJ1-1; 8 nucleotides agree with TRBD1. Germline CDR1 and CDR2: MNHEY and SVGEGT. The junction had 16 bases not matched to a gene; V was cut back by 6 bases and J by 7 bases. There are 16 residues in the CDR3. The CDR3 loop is CASRHRQDREKGEAFF. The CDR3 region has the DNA TGTGCCAGCAGACATCGTCAGGACAGGGAGAAGGGTGAAGCTTTCTTT.

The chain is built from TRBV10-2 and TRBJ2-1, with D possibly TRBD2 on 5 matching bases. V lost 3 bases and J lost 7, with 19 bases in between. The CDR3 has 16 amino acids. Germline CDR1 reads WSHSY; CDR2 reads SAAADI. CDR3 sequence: CASSDPILDPGNEQFF. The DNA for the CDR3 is TGCGCCAGCAGTGATCCCATCCTAGACCCGGGAAATGAGCAGTTCTTC.

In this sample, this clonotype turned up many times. The CDR3 here is CASSFDRDWQPQHF. In DNA, the CDR3 is TGTGCCAGCAGTTTCGACAGGGACTGGCAGCCCCAGCATTTT. The rearrangement joins TRBV28 to TRBJ1-5; 7 nucleotides align to TRBD1. The ends lost 3 bases at V and 7 bases at J; junction bases unmatched: 6. The CDR3 loop spans 14 amino acids. Germline V lookup: CDR1 MDHEN, CDR2 SYDVKM.

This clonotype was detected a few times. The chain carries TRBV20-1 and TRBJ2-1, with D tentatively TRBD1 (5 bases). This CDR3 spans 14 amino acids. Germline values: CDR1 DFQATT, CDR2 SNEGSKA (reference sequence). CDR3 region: CSEVRVESYNEQFF. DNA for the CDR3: TGCAGCGAGGTCAGGGTCGAATCCTACAATGAGCAGTTCTTC.

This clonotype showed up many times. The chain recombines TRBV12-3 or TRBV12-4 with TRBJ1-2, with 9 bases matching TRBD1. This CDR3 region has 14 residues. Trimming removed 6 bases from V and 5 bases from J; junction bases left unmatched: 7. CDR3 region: CASRAGQGHYGYTF. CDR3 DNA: TGTGCCAGCAGAGCGGGACAGGGCCATTATGGCTACACCTTC.